This T cell receptor (beta chain) came from a study of blood T cell repertoires in COVID-19. Study-wide background: PBMCs, B-cell-depleted T cells, or T cells provided the cDNA or gDNA that made up the material.

In the original workflow: The authors estimated nucleated cell counts from reference gene primer amplification. Clones were read by immunoSEQ multiplex PCR, and TCRdb kept only the in-frame ones, dropping some. That table furnishes V, J and clone size, whereas the DNA furnished D and trimming. The table records approximately 180,000 clones, 70% to 90% of them present only once. V was shortened by 3 bases and J by 14 bases, with 16 bases between the two germline ends. This CDR3 spans 13 amino acids. Germline CDR1 is WNHNN and CDR2 is SYGVQD (reference sequence). Those enrolled in Seattle joined during active infection and were followed longitudinally afterward.

The receptor was derived from a person aged 65 to 79 with COVID-19, enrolled during active disease. Sequencing used peripheral blood. This chain links TRBV10-1 with TRBJ1-4; a weak D match, TRBD1 (5 bases). CDR3 residues: CASSDRWGRYLFF. CDR3 sequence (DNA): TGCGCCAGCAGTGATCGATGGGGCAGGTATCTGTTTTTT.